This T cell receptor beta chain was retrieved from a study of T cells in localized non-small cell lung cancer (dated by TCRdb to 2020 to 2021). Turning to the overall study: T cell repertoires of 200 to 250 early-stage NSCLC patients were analyzed, with tumors being compared against uninvolved tumor-adjacent lungs. Of the NSCLC patients, roughly 130 were male and around 99 were female, and the mean age was approximately 66 years. The cohort consisted of around 250 treatment-naive NSCLC patients whose localized lung tumors had been resected. Findings and caveats that apply to the study as a whole: Uninvolved tumor-adjacent lung showed the highest T cell clonality, higher than tumor, which suggests more focused antigenic responses in the uninvolved tumor-adjacent lung. Because multi-region tumor sequencing was not done, intratumor heterogeneity could not be ruled out. Of the top 100 tumor clones, a median of roughly 60 were detected in paired uninvolved adjacent lung; 28 were also among that lung's top 100. Higher blood T cell density associated with longer overall survival, while higher adjacent-lung clonality associated with shorter survival. Because of the exploratory design, TCR variables were selected using unadjusted p-values without false-discovery rate correction.

Notes on this clone: Its antigen specificity is not known. Base quality data are lacking; no much larger clone is found one base away.

At diagnosis, tumor, uninvolved tumor-adjacent lung and peripheral blood were collected and then preserved as a mix of FFPE and fresh-frozen material. For TCR repertoire profiling, the blood samples were analyzed as peripheral blood mononuclear cells. TCR beta CDR3 regions were sequenced from DNA using the immunoSEQ Assay. Processing in the source paper ran as follows. To compute T cell density, TCR beta template counts were normalized to usable DNA, which was estimated by amplifying housekeeping genes. Richness was estimated using the preseqR package, with extrapolation to 400,000 templates for PBMC samples and to 120,000 templates for tissue samples. Clonality was defined as one minus Pielou's evenness. Tissue-enriched TCRs were identified through differential abundance testing performed on productive amino-acid clonotypes, with a minimum total count of 5 and an alpha of 0.1. The Jaccard Index and the Morisita Overlap Index were used to measure repertoire overlap between compartments. GLIPH grouped TCR beta CDR3s together with public tetramer-defined viral CDR3s, and a viral motif had to include at least three viral sequences and also show V-gene enrichment. TCRdb obtained this table from immuneACCESS and retained in-frame rearrangements with V and J assigned. These tables miss some clones; where compared with another copy, unresolved V genes account for less than half of the shortfall, and the remainder is unexplained. Clone size and V and J calls were adopted from that table, with D and trimming inferred from the DNA. This sample is represented by around 91,000 clones; about 87% of them were singletons. The ten largest clones represent over 12% of the sample.

The sequences come from peripheral blood, collected before any cancer treatment. This sequence was found in a man aged 40 to 75 with stage I squamous cell lung carcinoma.

At the DNA level, the sequence is TGTGCCAGCAGTCAGACAGGGGATCAGGAGACCCAGTACTTC. The encoded protein is CASSQTGDQETQYF. The chain joins TRBV5-4 to TRBJ2-5; 8 central nucleotides agree with TRBD1. The junction shows trimming of 5 bases on V and 5 bases on J, and the gene matches do not reach 8 bases of it. The CDR3 numbers 14 residues from cysteine through phenylalanine. Of all the DNA, just the CDR3 is kept, 42 bases in frame from base 1. CDR1 and CDR2 are read off the germline V gene (reference sequence) as SGHNT and YYREEE.